This T cell receptor beta chain is drawn from a study of blood T cell repertoires in COVID-19. Clinical history reported by participants formed the basis on which cohorts were assigned. Assay used: immunoSEQ multiplex PCR; TCRdb lists only in-frame clones, some missing. The repertoire holds approximately 180,000 clones, with approximately 73% as singletons. V shed 4 bases and J shed 6 bases, with 15 bases lying between them. Germline CDR1 reads KGHSH; CDR2 reads LQKENI. The CDR3 is 14 residues long. The chain has TRBV18 and TRBJ1-1, with D tentatively TRBD1 (6 bases). Source material: PBMCs or T cells enriched from blood (not recorded which). This clonotype was obtained from a woman in her fifties or sixties with acute COVID-19. The CDR3 DNA is TGTGCCAGCTCACGGGAGGAGGGGGGGGCTGAAGCTTTCTTT. Translated: CASSREEGGAEAFF.